These 5 T cell receptor beta chains came from one sample sequenced in a study of blood T cell repertoires in COVID-19. Method: immunoSEQ multiplex PCR; TCRdb's copy keeps in-frame clones and lacks some. Of about 330,000 clones listed, about 89% are singletons. The sequenced sample consisted of PBMCs or T cells enriched from blood (not recorded which). The receptors were gathered from a woman in her twenties or thirties who had recovered from COVID-19.

V usage is TRBV5-6 and J usage is TRBJ2-3; possibly TRBD2 for D (5 bases). V shed 1 base and J shed 4 bases, with 13 bases lying between them. This CDR3 has 15 residues. Per germline, CDR1 SGHDT and CDR2 YYEEEE. CDR3 amino acids: CASSLLSGIADTQYF. The CDR3 bases are TGTGCCAGCAGCTTGTTGTCGGGGATCGCAGATACGCAGTATTTT. The whole variable domain, filled in from reference TRBV5-6 and TRBJ2-3, reads DAGVTQSPTHLIKTRGQQVTLRCSPKSGHDTVSWYQQALGQGPQFIFQYYEEEERQRGNFPDRFSGHQFPNYSSELNVNALLLGDSALYLCASSLLSGIADTQYFGPGTRLTVL.

Only a few counts were recorded for this clone. J is TRBJ2-6 and V is TRBV7-6; 7 bases fit TRBD2. The CDR3 loop spans 16 amino acids. Per germline, CDR1 SGHVS and CDR2 FNYEAQ. Trimming took 1 base from V and 4 from J; bases not matched to a gene: 4. As DNA, the CDR3 is TGTGCCAGCAGCTTAGTGGGAGGGCTGGGGGCCAACGTCCTGACTTTC. This translates into CASSLVGGLGANVLTF.

This chain connects TRBV5-5 to TRBJ2-7, with D possibly being TRBD2 (7 bases). CDR3 size: 16 residues. V was trimmed by 3 bases and J by 1 base, leaving 17 bases between them. CDR1 is SGHKS, CDR2 YYEKEE, per germline (reference sequence). The CDR3 coding sequence is TGTGCCAGCAGCTACAATTGGGGGGGCGGGTCCTACGAGCAGTACTTC. Its translation is CASSYNWGGGSYEQYF.

This clone was observed a single time. This chain uses TRBV6-2 or TRBV6-3 with TRBJ2-5; D might be TRBD2 (6 bases). The germline gives CDR1 MNHEY, CDR2 SVGEGT. Trimming removed 5 bases from V and 5 bases from J, with 21 bases in between. The CDR3 consists of 16 residues. CDR3 loop: CASSVIRQGGGETQYF. The CDR3 DNA sequence: TGTGCCAGCAGTGTGATTCGGCAGGGTGGGGGGGAGACCCAGTACTTC.

The chain carries TRBV7-9 and TRBJ2-7, with D perhaps matching TRBD1 (6 bases). V gave up 2 bases and J gave up 5 bases, with 13 bases separating them. Germline CDR1 reads SEHNR; CDR2 reads FQNEAQ (reference sequence). There are 14 residues in the CDR3. The DNA for the CDR3 is TGTGCCAGCAGCTTACGTGGACAGACGGACGAGCAGTACTTC. Encoded protein: CASSLRGQTDEQYF. Together with reference TRBV7-9 and TRBJ2-7, the CDR3 gives the full variable domain: DTGVSQNPRHKITKRGQNVTFRCDPISEHNRLYWYRQTLGQGPEFLTYFQNEAQLEKSRLLSDRFSAERPKGSFSTLEIQRTEQGDSAMYLCASSLRGQTDEQYFGPGTRLTVT.